This record looks at one T cell receptor beta chain sequence and its context. The sample belongs to a study of CD8 T cells in Susac syndrome. There are 18 residues in the CDR3. With V trimmed by 2 bases and J by 0 bases, 5 bases remained unmatched. CDR1 is SGHRS, CDR2 YFSETQ, per germline. Random hexamers were used to reverse transcribe roughly 0.5 to 1 ug of RNA. TCRdb itself ran the immunoSEQ multiplex PCR reads through MiXCR, one entry per CDR3 protein. Of about 160,000 distinct CDR3 sequences listed, about 90% are singletons. Input material: CD4+ T cells from PBMCs. The clonotype comes from a human donor in good health. This sequence joins TRBV5-1 and TRBJ2-6; 10 bases are shared with TRBD1. The CDR3 nucleotides are TGCGCCAGCAGCTTCTTGACAGGGGGCTCCTCTGGGGCCAACGTCCTGACTTTC. Amino acid sequence: CASSFLTGGSSGANVLTF. Filled out from reference TRBV5-1 and TRBJ2-6, the complete variable domain reads KAGVTQTPRYLIKTRGQQVTLSCSPISGHRSVSWYQQTPGQGLQFLFEYFSETQRNKGNFPGRFSGRQFSNSRSEMNVSTLELGDSALYLCASSFLTGGSSGANVLTFGAGSRLTVL.